One sample yielded the 9 T cell receptor beta chains listed below, sequenced in a study of T cells after somatic rescue of genetic block. The protocol was immunoSEQ multiplex PCR, while the TCRdb copy is restricted to in-frame clones and leaves out a portion. The repertoire holds approximately 14,000 clones, with more than 70% as singletons. Sequenced: peripheral blood mononuclear cells (PBMCs). Receptors originate from a young man.

There are a few counts of this clone. J is TRBJ2-2 and V is TRBV19; perhaps TRBD2 as D (6 bases). The CDR3 has 17 residues. CDR1 LNHDA and CDR2 SQIVND come from the germline V gene (reference sequence). Trimming stripped 7 bases from V and 3 bases from J, with 21 bases between. The CDR3 region is CASMPRGAGRYTGELFF. DNA for the CDR3: TGTGCCAGTATGCCCCGTGGGGCAGGGAGGTACACCGGGGAGCTGTTTTTT.

The chain links TRBV7-3 to TRBJ2-2; D may be TRBD1 (5 bases). This CDR3 is built from 16 residues. Per the germline V gene, CDR1 is SGHTA and CDR2 is FQGTGA. V was cut by 1 base and J by 1 base, with 10 bases left in between. The CDR3 loop reads CASSLKGAMNTGELFF. CDR3 DNA sequence: TGTGCCAGCAGCTTAAAAGGGGCCATGAACACCGGGGAGCTGTTTTTT.

The gene calls are TRBV27 and TRBJ2-5; tentative D call: TRBD2 (6 bases). V was clipped by 6 bases and J by 5 bases, with 10 bases between them. This CDR3 region has 12 residues. CDR1 and CDR2 from the germline V gene are MNHEY and SMNVEV (reference sequence). The CDR3 DNA reads as TGTGCCAGCAGGGGGGGTTGGGAGACCCAGTACTTC. This codes for CASRGGWETQYF.

The V call is TRBV18, the J call TRBJ2-7, with 7 bases fitting TRBD1. Germline V gene data show CDR1 as KGHSH and CDR2 as LQKENI. V was pared by 3 bases and J by 5 bases, with 13 bases of the junction left unmatched. The CDR3 length is 16 residues. CDR3 region: CASSPIPETGSHEQYF. The DNA of the CDR3 is TGTGCCAGCTCACCGATTCCCGAGACAGGGAGCCACGAGCAGTACTTC.

The V call is TRBV5-1, the J call TRBJ2-3, with no clear D. This CDR3 comprises 14 residues. Germline V gene sequence: CDR1 SGHRS, CDR2 YFSETQ. The germline V and J ends were trimmed by 0 bases and 2 bases, with 7 bases remaining between them. The chain's CDR3 is CASSLGQITDTQYF. The CDR3 coding sequence is TGCGCCAGCAGCTTGGGGCAGATCACAGATACGCAGTATTTT.

The chain links TRBV5-1 to TRBJ2-5; D may be TRBD1 (5 bases). The CDR3 has 15 residues. Between the trimmed V and J ends, which lost 4 bases and 5 bases, there was a span of 18 bases. Looked up from germline, CDR1 is SGHRS and CDR2 is YFSETQ. As DNA, the CDR3 is TGCGCCAGCAGCCCAAGGACGACAGTGGGGGAGACCCAGTACTTC. This translates into CASSPRTTVGETQYF.

This chain joins TRBV27 and TRBJ2-5, with TRBD1 matching 9 bases. CDR3 length equals 16 residues. J gave up 4 bases and V 2 bases, and 8 bases lay outside the gene matches. CDR1 MNHEY and CDR2 SMNVEV come from the germline V gene (reference sequence). The CDR3 is CASSLIGQGSPETQYF. The CDR3, as DNA: TGTGCCAGCAGTTTAATAGGACAGGGGAGCCCAGAGACCCAGTACTTC.

This chain links TRBV11-1 with TRBJ1-3, with D tentatively TRBD1 (5 bases). The CDR3 has 15 residues. CDR1 and CDR2 from the germline V gene are SGHAT and FQDESV (reference sequence). V was cut by 3 bases and J by 2 bases, with 11 bases left in between. Here the CDR3 DNA reads TGTGCCAGCAGCTTCGAGGGGAGAACTGGAAACACCATATATTTT. It codes for CASSFEGRTGNTIYF.

The V gene is TRBV28, the J gene TRBJ2-7, with TRBD2 matching over 10 bases. The CDR3 length is 13 residues. The germline CDR1 and CDR2 sequences are MDHEN and SYDVKM. V was clipped by 8 bases and J by 6 bases; unmatched bases: 7. The CDR3 region is CASEGAGGREQYF. The DNA of the CDR3 is TGTGCCAGCGAGGGAGCGGGGGGGCGCGAGCAGTACTTC.